This T cell receptor beta chain was retrieved from a study of blood T cell repertoires in COVID-19 (TCRdb year 2020). Study-wide context: The collaborator samples originated in the United States, Italy and Spain and spanned the acute and convalescent phases of COVID-19. The material from the prospective study consisted of cDNA or gDNA derived from T cells, B-cell-depleted T cells, or PBMCs. Deeply sampled blood TCRbeta repertoires from subjects exposed to, actively infected with, or recovered from COVID-19 were included in the dataset. The repertoires were made available in a free public database intended to serve as a resource for research on the immune response to SARS-CoV-2. Samples came from the ongoing ImmuneRACE study (first 160 participants) plus 1,254 subjects from 6 global collaborators. Nearly every sample came with metadata listing a de-identified subject ID, COVID-19 status, age in years and sex. Where HLA class I and class II types were available, the types were taken from metadata supplied by the sample provider, not from assay-based typing.

TCRbeta CDR3 regions were amplified from genomic DNA using the immunoSEQ Assay, a bias-controlled multiplex PCR. The authors' analysis ran thus. Nucleated cell counts per sample were estimated from amplification of reference gene primers within the assay. Sequence reads were collapsed and filtered to measure the absolute abundance of every unique TCRbeta CDR3 rearrangement. Productive Simpson clonality was computed per sample as the square root of Simpson's diversity index over productive rearrangements. TCRdb took this table from immuneACCESS and kept in-frame rearrangements with V and J called. Such tables lack part of the clones; where checked against another copy, unresolved V genes explain under half of the gap, and the rest is unexplained. The V and J calls and clone size are taken from that table; D and trimming were inferred from the DNA. In this sample the table shows approximately 150,000 clones, about 80% of which occur a single time. The biggest ten clones account for 4.8% of the sample.

Turning to this clone: The antigen this receptor binds is unknown. No much larger clone exists at a distance of one base, and base qualities are not known.

The collaborating institutions used their own protocols to collect whole blood in K2EDTA tubes. Collaborator samples were shipped for TCRbeta analysis as frozen whole blood, isolated PBMCs, or DNA extracted from either sample type. CDR1 MNHEY and CDR2 SVGAGI were looked up in the germline V gene. V loses 2 bases, J loses 5 bases, and the germline ends lie 9 bases apart. The CDR3 runs 14 amino acids, cysteine and phenylalanine included. The sequence is cut down to CDR3 DNA, 42 bases in frame from base 1. What the authors observed across the whole study: Clinical and demographic metadata were provided uncurated, with the amount varying by source and participant.

The sequencing sample was made of peripheral blood. The V and J segments used are TRBV6-5 and TRBJ1-4; 6 matching bases give a weak D call of TRBD1. The TCR sequence derives from a human donor in a cohort sampled during active COVID-19. The nucleotides are TGTGCCAGCAGTTACGGCACAGGGAATGAAAAACTGTTTTTT. The resulting protein is CASSYGTGNEKLFF.